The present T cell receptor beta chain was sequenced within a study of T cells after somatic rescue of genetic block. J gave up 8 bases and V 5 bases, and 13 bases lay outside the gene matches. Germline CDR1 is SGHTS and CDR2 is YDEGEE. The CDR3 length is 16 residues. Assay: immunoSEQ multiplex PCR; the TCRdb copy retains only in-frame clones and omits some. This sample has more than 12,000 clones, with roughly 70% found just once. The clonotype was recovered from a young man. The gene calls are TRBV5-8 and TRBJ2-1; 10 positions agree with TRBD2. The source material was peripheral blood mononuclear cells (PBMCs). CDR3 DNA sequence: TGTGCCAGCAGACCCGCAGGTAGCGGGAGGTCCCATGAGCAGTTCTTC. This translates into CASRPAGSGRSHEQFF.